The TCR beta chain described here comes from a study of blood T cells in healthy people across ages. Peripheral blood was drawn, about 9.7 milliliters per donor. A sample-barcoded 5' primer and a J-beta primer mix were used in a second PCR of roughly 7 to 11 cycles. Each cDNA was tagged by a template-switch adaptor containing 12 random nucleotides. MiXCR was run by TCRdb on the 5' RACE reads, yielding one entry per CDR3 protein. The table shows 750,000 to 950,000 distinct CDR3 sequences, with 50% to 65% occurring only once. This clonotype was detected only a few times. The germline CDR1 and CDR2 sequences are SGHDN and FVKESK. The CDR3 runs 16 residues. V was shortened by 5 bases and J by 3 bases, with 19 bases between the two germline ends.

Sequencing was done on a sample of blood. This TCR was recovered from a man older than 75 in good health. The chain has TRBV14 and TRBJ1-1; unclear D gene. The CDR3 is CASSDRTWRRHTEAFF. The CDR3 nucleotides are TGTGCCAGCAGCGATCGCACATGGAGACGGCACACTGAAGCTTTCTTT.